The present T cell receptor beta chain was sequenced within a study of molecular identifiers for immune sequencing clone quantification. Losses at the gene ends were 0 bases for V and 6 bases for J; bases not matched to a gene: 8. CDR1 is SQVTM, CDR2 ANQGSEA, per germline. CDR3 length: 15 amino acids. The authors built bulk TCR libraries by previously described methods with listed TCR primers. Each CDR3 protein gets one entry after TCRdb re-called the PCR reads with MiXCR. The top ten clones hold about 0.73% of a sample with some 590,000 distinct CDR3 sequences, roughly 25% of them seen once. The chain employs TRBV29-1 and TRBJ2-7; the match to TRBD1 covers 10 bases. Sequenced input: naive CD8+ T cells from blood, with Jurkat cell RNA spiked in. Subset specified: FACS-sorted CD8+CD4-CCR7+CD45RA+ naive T cells. This clonotype originated in a human donor in good health. Some libraries in this study had Jurkat cell RNA spiked in. The CDR3 region has the DNA TGCAGCGTTGAAGACGAGACAGGGGGCTTCGGCGAGCAGTACTTC. Amino acid sequence: CSVEDETGGFGEQYF.